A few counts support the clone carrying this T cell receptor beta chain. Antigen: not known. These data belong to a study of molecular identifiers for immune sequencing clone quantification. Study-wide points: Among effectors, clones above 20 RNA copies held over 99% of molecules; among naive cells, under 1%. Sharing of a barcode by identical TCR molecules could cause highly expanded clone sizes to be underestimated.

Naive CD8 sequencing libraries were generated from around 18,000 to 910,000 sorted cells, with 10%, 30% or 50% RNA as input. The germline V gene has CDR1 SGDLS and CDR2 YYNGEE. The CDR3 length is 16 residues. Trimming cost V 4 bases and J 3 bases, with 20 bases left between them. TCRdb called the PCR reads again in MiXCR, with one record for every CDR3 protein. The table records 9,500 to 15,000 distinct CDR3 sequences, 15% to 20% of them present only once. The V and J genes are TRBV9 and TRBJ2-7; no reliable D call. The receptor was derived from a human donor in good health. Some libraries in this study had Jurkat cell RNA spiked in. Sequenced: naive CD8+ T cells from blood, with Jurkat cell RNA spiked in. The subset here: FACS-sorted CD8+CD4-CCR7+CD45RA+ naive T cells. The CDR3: CASSFKGPHENYEQYF. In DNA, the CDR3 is TGTGCCAGCAGCTTCAAGGGTCCCCACGAAAACTACGAGCAGTACTTC.